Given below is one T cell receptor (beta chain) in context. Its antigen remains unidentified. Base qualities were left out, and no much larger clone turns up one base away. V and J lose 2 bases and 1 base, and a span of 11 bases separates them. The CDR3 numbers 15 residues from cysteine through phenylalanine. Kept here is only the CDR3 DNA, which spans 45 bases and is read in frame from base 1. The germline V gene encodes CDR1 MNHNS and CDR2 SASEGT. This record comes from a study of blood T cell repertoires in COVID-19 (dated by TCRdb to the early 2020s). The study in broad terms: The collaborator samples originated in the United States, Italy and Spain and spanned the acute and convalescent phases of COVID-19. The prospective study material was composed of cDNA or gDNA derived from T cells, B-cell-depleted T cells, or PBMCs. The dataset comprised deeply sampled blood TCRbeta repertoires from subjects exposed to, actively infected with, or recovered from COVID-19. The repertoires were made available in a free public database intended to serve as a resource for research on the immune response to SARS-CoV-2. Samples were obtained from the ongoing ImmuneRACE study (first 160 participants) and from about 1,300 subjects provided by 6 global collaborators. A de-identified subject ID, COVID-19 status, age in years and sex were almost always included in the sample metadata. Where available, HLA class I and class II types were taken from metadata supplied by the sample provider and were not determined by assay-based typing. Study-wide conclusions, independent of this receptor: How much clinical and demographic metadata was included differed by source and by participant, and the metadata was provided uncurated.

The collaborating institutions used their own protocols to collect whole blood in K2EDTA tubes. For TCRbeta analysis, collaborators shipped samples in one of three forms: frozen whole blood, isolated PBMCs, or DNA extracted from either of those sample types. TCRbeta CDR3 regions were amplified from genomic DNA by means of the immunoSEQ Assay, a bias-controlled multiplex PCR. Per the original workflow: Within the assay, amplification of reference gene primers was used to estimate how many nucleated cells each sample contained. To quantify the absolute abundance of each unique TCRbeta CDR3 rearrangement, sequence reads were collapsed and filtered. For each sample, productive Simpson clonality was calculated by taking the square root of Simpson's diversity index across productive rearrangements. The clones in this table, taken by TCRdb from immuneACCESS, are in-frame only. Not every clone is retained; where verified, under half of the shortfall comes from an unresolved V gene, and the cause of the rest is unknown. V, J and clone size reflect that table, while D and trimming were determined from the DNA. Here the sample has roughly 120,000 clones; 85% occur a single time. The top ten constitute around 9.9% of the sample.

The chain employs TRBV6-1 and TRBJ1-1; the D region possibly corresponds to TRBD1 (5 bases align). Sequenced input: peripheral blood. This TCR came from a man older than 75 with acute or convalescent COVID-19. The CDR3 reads CASSELAGSNTEAFF. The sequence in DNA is TGTGCCAGCAGTGAATTAGCAGGGTCGAACACTGAAGCTTTCTTT.